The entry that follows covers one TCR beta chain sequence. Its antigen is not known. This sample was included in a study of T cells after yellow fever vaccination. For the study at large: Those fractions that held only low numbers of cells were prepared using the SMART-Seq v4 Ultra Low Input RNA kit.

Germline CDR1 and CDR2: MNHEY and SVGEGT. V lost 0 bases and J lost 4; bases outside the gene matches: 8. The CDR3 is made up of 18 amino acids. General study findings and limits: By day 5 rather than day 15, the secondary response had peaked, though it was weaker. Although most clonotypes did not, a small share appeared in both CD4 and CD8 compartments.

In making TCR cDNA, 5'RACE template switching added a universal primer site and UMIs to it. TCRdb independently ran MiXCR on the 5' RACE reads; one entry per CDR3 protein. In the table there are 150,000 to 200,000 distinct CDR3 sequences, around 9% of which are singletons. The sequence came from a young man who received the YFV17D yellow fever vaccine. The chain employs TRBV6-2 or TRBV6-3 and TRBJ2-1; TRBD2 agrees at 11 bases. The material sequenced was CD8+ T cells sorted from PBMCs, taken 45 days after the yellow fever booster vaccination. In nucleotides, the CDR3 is TGTGCCAGCAGTTACTCGCTGACTAGCGGGGTCGTTTACAATGAGCAGTTCTTC. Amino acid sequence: CASSYSLTSGVVYNEQFF.